Listed below are T cell receptor beta chains from one sample, sequenced in a study of T cells after yellow fever vaccination. A single record per CDR3 protein comes from TCRdb applying MiXCR to the 5' RACE reads. Of about 69,000 distinct CDR3 sequences in the sample, roughly 6% are singletons; the top ten hold roughly 2.2%. Sequencing was performed on CD4+ T cells sorted from PBMCs, taken around 14 days after the first yellow fever vaccination. These receptors were taken from a man in his late teens or twenties who received the YFV17D yellow fever vaccine. The CDR3 runs from the conserved cysteine through the conserved F or W. The order of the fields is clone size, D gene, V gene, J gene, CDR3 protein, CDR3 DNA. The D gene is left open where the match is weak. The size field is filled for only some rows; it gives once, few, many or a size class.

clone size: many
D gene: TRBD1
V gene: TRBV18
J gene: TRBJ1-4
CDR3 protein: CASSFRTGANEKLFF
CDR3 DNA: TGTGCCAGCTCATTTCGGACAGGAGCTAATGAAAAACTGTTTTTT

clone size: many
D gene: .
V gene: TRBV2
J gene: TRBJ1-6
CDR3 protein: CASTLGPENSPLHF
CDR3 DNA: TGTGCCAGCACTCTGGGACCTGAGAATTCACCCCTCCACTTT

clone size: many
D gene: TRBD1
V gene: TRBV5-1
J gene: TRBJ1-1
CDR3 protein: CASSYGQGGTEAFF
CDR3 DNA: TGCGCCAGCAGCTATGGACAGGGCGGCACTGAAGCTTTCTTT

clone size: many
D gene: .
V gene: TRBV7-9
J gene: TRBJ1-2
CDR3 protein: CASSFLPGPRMDDGYTF
CDR3 DNA: TGTGCCAGCAGCTTTCTACCAGGGCCCCGGATGGACGATGGCTACACCTTC

clone size: many
D gene: TRBD1
V gene: TRBV6-5
J gene: TRBJ2-1
CDR3 protein: CASTSRPTGGSEQFF
CDR3 DNA: TGTGCCAGCACTTCCCGCCCGACAGGGGGTTCTGAGCAGTTCTTC

clone size: many
D gene: .
V gene: TRBV5-1
J gene: TRBJ1-6
CDR3 protein: CASSLTENSPLHF
CDR3 DNA: TGCGCCAGCAGCTTGACAGAAAATTCACCCCTCCACTTT

clone size: many
D gene: TRBD1
V gene: TRBV5-1
J gene: TRBJ2-2
CDR3 protein: CASSHRDRPTNTGELFF
CDR3 DNA: TGCGCCAGCAGCCACCGGGACAGGCCGACGAACACCGGGGAGCTGTTTTTT

clone size: many
D gene: .
V gene: TRBV2
J gene: TRBJ2-1
CDR3 protein: CASTSRAGVNEQFF
CDR3 DNA: TGTGCCAGCACCTCAAGGGCCGGGGTTAATGAGCAGTTCTTC

clone size: many
D gene: .
V gene: TRBV6-6
J gene: TRBJ1-1
CDR3 protein: CASAPQGTEAFF
CDR3 DNA: TGTGCCAGCGCCCCCCAAGGCACTGAAGCTTTCTTT

clone size: few
D gene: TRBD2
V gene: TRBV12-3/TRBV12-4
J gene: TRBJ2-2
CDR3 protein: CASSPSQRGPKGKTGELFF
CDR3 DNA: TGTGCCAGCAGTCCGAGCCAGCGGGGGCCCAAAGGGAAGACCGGGGAGCTGTTTTTT

clone size: many
D gene: .
V gene: TRBV9
J gene: TRBJ2-5
CDR3 protein: CASSVGTTQETQYF
CDR3 DNA: TGTGCCAGCAGCGTAGGGACTACCCAAGAGACCCAGTACTTC

clone size: many
D gene: TRBD1
V gene: TRBV12-3/TRBV12-4
J gene: TRBJ1-4
CDR3 protein: CASSPRDRNEKLFF
CDR3 DNA: TGTGCCAGCAGTCCCCGGGACAGGAATGAAAAACTGTTTTTT

clone size: many
D gene: .
V gene: TRBV6-6
J gene: TRBJ2-3
CDR3 protein: CASSHRREAQYF
CDR3 DNA: TGTGCCAGCAGCCATCGCAGGGAAGCGCAGTATTTT

clone size: many
D gene: .
V gene: TRBV4-2
J gene: TRBJ2-2
CDR3 protein: CASSQDTGRTGELFF
CDR3 DNA: TGTGCCAGCAGCCAAGATACGGGAAGGACCGGGGAGCTGTTTTTT

clone size: many
D gene: TRBD1
V gene: TRBV4-2
J gene: TRBJ2-2
CDR3 protein: CASSQGQGNDGELFF
CDR3 DNA: TGTGCCAGCAGCCAAGGACAGGGAAATGACGGGGAGCTGTTTTTT

clone size: many
D gene: .
V gene: TRBV12-3/TRBV12-4
J gene: TRBJ2-1
CDR3 protein: CASSLVPGAGEQFF
CDR3 DNA: TGTGCCAGCAGTTTAGTTCCGGGAGCGGGTGAGCAGTTCTTC

clone size: many
D gene: TRBD1
V gene: TRBV19
J gene: TRBJ2-5
CDR3 protein: CASSIGTGQETQYF
CDR3 DNA: TGTGCCAGTAGTATCGGGACAGGGCAAGAGACCCAGTACTTC

clone size: many
D gene: TRBD2
V gene: TRBV4-3
J gene: TRBJ2-3
CDR3 protein: CASSHKAGVTDTQYF
CDR3 DNA: TGCGCCAGCAGCCATAAGGCGGGGGTTACAGATACGCAGTATTTT

clone size: .
D gene: .
V gene: TRBV5-1
J gene: TRBJ2-5
CDR3 protein: CASTIENRVGETQYF
CDR3 DNA: TGCGCCAGCACGATAGAAAACAGGGTCGGAGAGACCCAGTACTTC

clone size: many
D gene: .
V gene: TRBV18
J gene: TRBJ2-1
CDR3 protein: CASSGSPWTDNEQFF
CDR3 DNA: TGTGCCAGCTCGGGGTCGCCTTGGACAGACAATGAGCAGTTCTTC

clone size: many
D gene: .
V gene: TRBV4-3
J gene: TRBJ2-3
CDR3 protein: CASSQDYHLDTDTQYF
CDR3 DNA: TGCGCCAGCAGCCAAGATTATCACTTAGACACAGATACGCAGTATTTT

clone size: many
D gene: .
V gene: TRBV3-1
J gene: TRBJ2-1
CDR3 protein: CASSQDDRRKSGEQFF
CDR3 DNA: TGTGCCAGCAGCCAAGACGACAGGAGAAAATCTGGGGAGCAGTTCTTC

clone size: .
D gene: .
V gene: TRBV6-2/TRBV6-3
J gene: TRBJ2-5
CDR3 protein: CASRIVTQYF
CDR3 DNA: TGTGCCAGCAGGATAGTAACCCAGTACTTC

clone size: .
D gene: .
V gene: TRBV20-1
J gene: TRBJ2-3
CDR3 protein: CSARITDTQYF
CDR3 DNA: TGCAGTGCTAGGATCACAGATACGCAGTATTTT

clone size: many
D gene: .
V gene: TRBV28
J gene: TRBJ2-4
CDR3 protein: CASSLRGNIQYF
CDR3 DNA: TGTGCCAGCAGTTTGCGGGGAAACATTCAGTACTTC

clone size: many
D gene: TRBD1
V gene: TRBV29-1
J gene: TRBJ1-2
CDR3 protein: CSVGEQGARGYTF
CDR3 DNA: TGCAGCGTGGGCGAACAGGGGGCGAGGGGCTACACCTTC

clone size: many
D gene: TRBD1
V gene: TRBV20-1
J gene: TRBJ2-2
CDR3 protein: CSAGRTGDTGELFF
CDR3 DNA: TGCAGTGCTGGACGGACAGGGGACACCGGGGAGCTGTTTTTT

clone size: many
D gene: .
V gene: TRBV6-5
J gene: TRBJ2-1
CDR3 protein: CASSYVTGRSNEQFF
CDR3 DNA: TGTGCCAGCAGTTACGTCACGGGGCGGTCGAATGAGCAGTTCTTC

clone size: many
D gene: .
V gene: TRBV29-1
J gene: TRBJ1-3
CDR3 protein: CSVEANSGNTIYF
CDR3 DNA: TGCAGCGTTGAGGCCAACTCTGGAAACACCATATATTTT

clone size: many
D gene: TRBD1
V gene: TRBV7-2
J gene: TRBJ1-5
CDR3 protein: CASSFPGQEGYGGNQPQHF
CDR3 DNA: TGTGCCAGCAGCTTCCCGGGACAGGAGGGGTACGGTGGCAATCAGCCCCAGCATTTT

clone size: few
D gene: .
V gene: TRBV20-1
J gene: TRBJ1-2
CDR3 protein: CSAPLRVRDAANYGYTF
CDR3 DNA: TGCAGTGCTCCCCTGAGGGTCAGAGACGCAGCTAACTATGGCTACACCTTC

clone size: many
D gene: .
V gene: TRBV18
J gene: TRBJ2-1
CDR3 protein: CASSIMTGWMDEQFF
CDR3 DNA: TGTGCCAGCTCAATTATGACAGGATGGATGGATGAGCAGTTCTTC

clone size: many
D gene: .
V gene: TRBV6-6
J gene: TRBJ2-1
CDR3 protein: CASTEGGEQFF
CDR3 DNA: TGTGCCAGCACCGAAGGGGGTGAGCAGTTCTTC

clone size: many
D gene: TRBD1
V gene: TRBV24-1
J gene: TRBJ2-1
CDR3 protein: CATSDPGTGGPEQFF
CDR3 DNA: TGTGCCACCAGTGACCCCGGGACAGGGGGCCCTGAGCAGTTCTTC

clone size: many
D gene: .
V gene: TRBV29-1
J gene: TRBJ2-5
CDR3 protein: CSVRKDYGVGTQYF
CDR3 DNA: TGCAGCGTTCGTAAGGATTACGGGGTGGGGACCCAGTACTTC

clone size: many
D gene: .
V gene: TRBV5-5
J gene: TRBJ1-1
CDR3 protein: CASSPDPNTEAFF
CDR3 DNA: TGTGCCAGCAGCCCCGACCCAAACACTGAAGCTTTCTTT

clone size: many
D gene: .
V gene: TRBV2
J gene: TRBJ2-5
CDR3 protein: CASRLSEETQYF
CDR3 DNA: TGTGCCAGCAGGCTTTCCGAGGAGACCCAGTACTTC

clone size: many
D gene: TRBD2
V gene: TRBV7-2
J gene: TRBJ2-1
CDR3 protein: CASSLVRGGQYNEQFF
CDR3 DNA: TGTGCCAGCAGCTTAGTGCGGGGGGGCCAATACAATGAGCAGTTCTTC

clone size: many
D gene: .
V gene: TRBV12-3/TRBV12-4
J gene: TRBJ1-5
CDR3 protein: CASSPTGQLNQPQHF
CDR3 DNA: TGTGCCAGCAGTCCAACAGGACAGCTCAATCAGCCCCAGCATTTT

clone size: many
D gene: TRBD1
V gene: TRBV15
J gene: TRBJ1-2
CDR3 protein: CATSREYRGHGYTF
CDR3 DNA: TGTGCCACCAGCAGAGAATACAGGGGACATGGCTACACCTTC

clone size: many
D gene: TRBD2
V gene: TRBV20-1
J gene: TRBJ2-3
CDR3 protein: CSANPSGGANTQYF
CDR3 DNA: TGCAGTGCTAACCCTTCGGGGGGGGCCAATACGCAGTATTTT

clone size: many
D gene: .
V gene: TRBV28
J gene: TRBJ2-7
CDR3 protein: CASSFIRTAVPPEQYF
CDR3 DNA: TGTGCCAGCAGTTTTATTCGGACAGCCGTGCCTCCCGAGCAGTACTTC

clone size: many
D gene: TRBD1
V gene: TRBV5-1
J gene: TRBJ1-2
CDR3 protein: CASSRATGEDGYTF
CDR3 DNA: TGCGCCAGCAGCCGGGCGACAGGGGAGGATGGCTACACCTTC

clone size: few
D gene: TRBD1
V gene: TRBV20-1
J gene: TRBJ1-2
CDR3 protein: CSAIRPGQNGYTF
CDR3 DNA: TGCAGTGCTATAAGACCGGGACAGAATGGCTACACCTTC

clone size: few
D gene: TRBD2
V gene: TRBV4-3
J gene: TRBJ2-3
CDR3 protein: CASSQRRPGLANTDTQYF
CDR3 DNA: TGCGCCAGCAGCCAACGACGGCCGGGACTAGCGAACACAGATACGCAGTATTTT

clone size: many
D gene: .
V gene: TRBV11-2
J gene: TRBJ1-5
CDR3 protein: CASSLVSNSNQPQHF
CDR3 DNA: TGTGCCAGCAGCTTAGTCAGTAATAGCAATCAGCCCCAGCATTTT

clone size: many
D gene: .
V gene: TRBV5-1
J gene: TRBJ1-1
CDR3 protein: CASSLGVRGTEAFF
CDR3 DNA: TGCGCCAGCAGCTTGGGGGTCAGGGGCACTGAAGCTTTCTTT

clone size: many
D gene: TRBD1
V gene: TRBV5-1
J gene: TRBJ2-1
CDR3 protein: CASSPGQGIDEQFF
CDR3 DNA: TGCGCCAGCAGCCCGGGACAGGGGATCGATGAGCAGTTCTTC

clone size: many
D gene: .
V gene: TRBV5-6
J gene: TRBJ2-7
CDR3 protein: CASSTRGGYEQYF
CDR3 DNA: TGTGCCAGCAGCACCCGGGGAGGCTACGAGCAGTACTTC

clone size: .
D gene: .
V gene: TRBV19
J gene: TRBJ1-5
CDR3 protein: CASSGLMRGWGQPQHF
CDR3 DNA: TGTGCCAGTAGCGGACTGATGAGGGGTTGGGGTCAGCCCCAGCATTTT

clone size: many
D gene: TRBD1
V gene: TRBV20-1
J gene: TRBJ1-4
CDR3 protein: CSAKLIGQVATNEKLFF
CDR3 DNA: TGCAGTGCTAAATTGATCGGACAGGTTGCAACTAATGAAAAACTGTTTTTT

clone size: many
D gene: .
V gene: TRBV20-1
J gene: TRBJ1-3
CDR3 protein: CSATGTSGNTIYF
CDR3 DNA: TGCAGTGCTACCGGGACATCTGGAAACACCATATATTTT

clone size: many
D gene: .
V gene: TRBV12-3/TRBV12-4
J gene: TRBJ1-4
CDR3 protein: CASKKRAGPTNEKLFF
CDR3 DNA: TGTGCCAGCAAAAAAAGGGCGGGCCCAACTAATGAAAAACTGTTTTTT